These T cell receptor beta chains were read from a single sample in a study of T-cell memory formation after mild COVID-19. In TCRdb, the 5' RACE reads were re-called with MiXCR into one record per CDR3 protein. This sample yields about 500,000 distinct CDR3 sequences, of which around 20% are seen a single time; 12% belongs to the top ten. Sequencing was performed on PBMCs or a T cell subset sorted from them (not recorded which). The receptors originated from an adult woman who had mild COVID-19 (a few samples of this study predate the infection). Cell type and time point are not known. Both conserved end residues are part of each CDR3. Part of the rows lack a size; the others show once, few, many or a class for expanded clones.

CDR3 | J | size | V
CASSRAVGTGNYGYTF | TRBJ1-2 | NA | TRBV7-2
CASSHLPSGSFTYEQYF | TRBJ2-7 | NA | TRBV3-1
CASTPPGASGTKQYF | TRBJ2-7 | many | TRBV12-3/TRBV12-4
CSAKGASGRAEDQETQYF | TRBJ2-5 | few | TRBV20-1
CASSSNRWSSYEQYF | TRBJ2-7 | NA | TRBV27
CASSAPGGQNTEAFF | TRBJ1-1 | few | TRBV5-4
CASSQADGNQPQHF | TRBJ1-5 | few | TRBV3-1
CASSQGTGSNYGYTF | TRBJ1-2 | many | TRBV3-1
CASSLEAGQPQHF | TRBJ1-5 | many | TRBV27
CASSRAPEAFF | TRBJ1-1 | few | TRBV7-9
CATSRSSGGSETQYF | TRBJ2-5 | many | TRBV15
CASSIGSLGAYEQYF | TRBJ2-7 | few | TRBV7-2
CASSLFGGGDSYEQYF | TRBJ2-7 | few | TRBV12-3/TRBV12-4
CASSSRTLLSSYNEQFF | TRBJ2-1 | few | TRBV7-2
CASSQGNRAATYEQYF | TRBJ2-7 | few | TRBV4-3
CASSLVRGGTDTQYF | TRBJ2-3 | few | TRBV5-1
CASSGRQSMREPQHF | TRBJ1-5 | NA | TRBV6-2/TRBV6-3
CASSTSGGALREQYF | TRBJ2-7 | NA | TRBV12-3/TRBV12-4
CASSSRQGTNYGYTF | TRBJ1-2 | NA | TRBV7-9
CASSLNRQSLNYGYTF | TRBJ1-2 | NA | TRBV7-9
CASRGGTGDGYTF | TRBJ1-2 | NA | TRBV12-3/TRBV12-4
CASSGPVGIISEQYF | TRBJ2-7 | few | TRBV12-3/TRBV12-4
CASSLGNNYEQYF | TRBJ2-7 | many | TRBV11-2
CASSEWESYSPLHF | TRBJ1-6 | NA | TRBV25-1
CASSLRLPAGGYGNTIYF | TRBJ1-3 | once | TRBV12-3/TRBV12-4
CSAREKKGLSSYNEQFF | TRBJ2-1 | NA | TRBV20-1
CASSPRQGGGYTF | TRBJ1-2 | few | TRBV12-3/TRBV12-4
CASSPRPGQGSSYEQYF | TRBJ2-7 | NA | TRBV9
CSARTAGLQETQYF | TRBJ2-5 | NA | TRBV20-1
CATSDGQLYNEQFF | TRBJ2-1 | few | TRBV24-1
CATSDSWRDRESSGANVLTF | TRBJ2-6 | few | TRBV24-1
CASSQEETPADTQYF | TRBJ2-3 | NA | TRBV4-2
CASSQDLGLAGPSYEQYF | TRBJ2-7 | few | TRBV4-3
CRVHLAGGYF | TRBJ2-7 | NA | TRBV20-1
CASSTVNYGYTF | TRBJ1-2 | few | TRBV12-3/TRBV12-4
CASSLGTGGSNEQFF | TRBJ2-1 | many | TRBV5-1
CAISESKAAGGQETQYF | TRBJ2-5 | once | TRBV10-3